This T cell receptor beta chain is drawn from a study of T-cell memory formation after mild COVID-19 (dated by TCRdb to the early 2020s). About the full investigation: Most TCR sequence clusters were specific to one of the two donors. In two donors, T-cell clones that expanded and contracted after mild COVID-19 were tracked by sequencing TCRalpha and TCRbeta repertoires over time. The cohort comprised two young, previously healthy adult volunteers, one female and one male.

The run used an Illumina NovaSeq 6000. cDNA libraries for TCRalpha and TCRbeta were prepared by 5'RACE using constant-segment primers, with sample barcodes and unique molecular identifiers added. RNA was extracted from every sample with Trizol reagent. Libraries were amplified in two PCR steps, with a second sample barcode and Illumina TruSeq adapters added in the second step. Sequencing of the libraries was done on an Illumina NovaSeq, producing 2 x 150 bp paired-end reads. The paper's data handling went like this. Demultiplexing of reads and collapsing into UMI-guided consensus sequences were performed with migec v1.2.7. Using mixcr v2.1.11, UMI consensuses were aligned to TRA and TRB V and J templates and then assembled into clonotypes. Clonotypes were classified as expanded or contracted when called significant by both edgeR and NoisET, with noise models trained on biological replicates. For edgeR calls, a false discovery rate-adjusted p below 0.01 and a log2 fold-change threshold of 1 were applied. As an exploratory analysis of dynamics, PCA with hierarchical clustering was applied to max-normalized trajectories of the 1000 most abundant clonotypes. The CD4 or CD8 phenotype of responding clones was assigned using the separately sequenced CD4+ and CD8+ repertoires. TCRdb reanalyzed the raw reads on its own, using fastp at Q25 for trimming and MiXCR for clone calling, and kept in-frame beta chains. Here each entry gathers all rows of one CDR3 protein and keeps the most common genes and DNA. The V and J calls come from TCRdb's annotation, not from the publication. The sample profile shows a few hundred thousand distinct CDR3 sequences; around a fifth of them were found once. Clones ranked in the top ten supply over 20% of the sample.

Ficoll-Paque density gradient centrifugation was the method used to isolate PBMCs. Results and caveats for the whole study, not just this receptor: Only a couple of mild cases were covered in the study, and larger cohorts including severe cases with pre-infection samples were considered necessary. Contracting CD4+ clones were found mainly in CM and EM memory subsets, while CD8+ clones were enriched in EMRA. SARS-CoV-2 specificity of the second-wave clones peaking on day 37 was not confirmed. The detection of some responding clones in pre-infection memory suggests that pre-existing cross-reactive memory T cells joined the SARS-CoV-2 response. From day 15 to 85, contracting clones showed balanced CD4/CD8 phenotypes, whereas a second wave of clones that expanded from day 15 to 37 leaned towards CD4+.

Via the germline V gene, CDR1 is MRHNA and CDR2 SNTAGT. V is pruned by 8 bases and J by 3 bases, leaving 1 base of the junction without a gene match. The CDR3 measures 13 amino acids from cysteine to phenylalanine. This entry keeps only the CDR3 DNA: 39 bases, framed from base 1. Ten or more counts support this clonotype. Its antigen specificity is not known. No base quality information exists; no much larger clone differs at one position. The sequencing input was PBMCs or a T cell subset sorted from them (not recorded which). This clonotype was obtained from a young man who had mild COVID-19 (a few samples of this study predate the infection). The sample titles of this study are shuffled in the database, so cell type and time point are left out; the donor was told from shared clones. This chain is built from TRBV6-4 and TRBJ2-2; the junction holds 9 bases that match TRBD1. The nucleotide sequence reads as follows: TGTGCCAGCCGGGACAGGGACACCGGGGAGCTGTTTTTT. The resulting protein is CASRDRDTGELFF.